This TCR beta chain was obtained from a study of graft-versus-host responses after intestinal transplantation. Turning to the study itself: Every recipient had anti-thymocyte globulin induction and around 3 years of tacrolimus plus steroids. Findings and caveats of the study: GvH clones turned up in recipient marrow; some had shown up first in ileum or blood.

Trimming left V 5 bases short and J 5 bases short, with 7 bases between. The germline V gene encodes CDR1 SEHNR and CDR2 FQNEAQ (reference sequence). The CDR3 sequence is 11 residues long. On this clone itself: Its antigen is still unknown.

The assay was immunoSEQ multiplex PCR, and TCRdb's table has in-frame clones only and misses some. The sample gives tens of thousands of clones, roughly 87% of which show up once; around 0.72% is in the top ten. The V call is TRBV7-9, the J call TRBJ2-7; the D gene is possibly TRBD1 (6 bases). The receptor comes from a human donor who received an intestinal transplant. Sequenced material: unstimulated CD4+ T cells sorted from spleen or lymph node cells, taken before intestinal transplant. The CDR3: CASSHRDEQYF. The CDR3 DNA follows: TGTGCCAGCAGCCACAGGGACGAGCAGTACTTC.